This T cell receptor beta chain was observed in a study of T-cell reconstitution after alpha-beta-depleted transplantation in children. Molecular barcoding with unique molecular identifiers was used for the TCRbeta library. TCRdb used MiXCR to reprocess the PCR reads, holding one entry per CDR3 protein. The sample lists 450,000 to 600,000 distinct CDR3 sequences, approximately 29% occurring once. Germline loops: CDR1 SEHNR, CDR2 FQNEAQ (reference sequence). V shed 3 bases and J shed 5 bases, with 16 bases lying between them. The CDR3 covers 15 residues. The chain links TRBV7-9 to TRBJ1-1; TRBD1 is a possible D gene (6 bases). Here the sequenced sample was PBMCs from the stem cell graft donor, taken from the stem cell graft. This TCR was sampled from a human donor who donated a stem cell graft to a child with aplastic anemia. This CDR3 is CASSLSNREGTEAFF. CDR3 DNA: TGTGCCAGCAGCTTGTCGAACAGGGAGGGGACTGAAGCTTTCTTT.